This is a list of T cell receptor beta chains from one sample in a study of cytomegalovirus exposure and HLA in healthy donors. Repertoires were generated with immunoSEQ multiplex PCR, while TCRdb's copy carries only in-frame clones and drops some. The sample records around 100,000 clones, roughly 83% being singletons. The specimen sequenced was PBMCs. The receptors come from a woman younger than 35 in good health and CMV-seropositive. CDR3s include the opening cysteine and the closing phenylalanine or tryptophan. The order of the fields is J gene, V gene, clone size, D gene, CDR3 DNA, CDR3 protein. A D gene is named only where the DNA matches it firmly. Expanded clones are given a class, and other clones once, few, many or no size at all.

J gene: TRBJ2-1; V gene: TRBV7-9; clone size: -; D gene: TRBD2; CDR3 DNA: TGTGCCACCCTGGAGACTAGCGGATTCTACAATGAGCAGTTCTTC; CDR3 protein: CATLETSGFYNEQFF
J gene: TRBJ1-1; V gene: TRBV30; clone size: -; D gene: -; CDR3 DNA: TGTGCCTGGAGTCCCCGGGGGGTCACTGAAGCTTTCTTT; CDR3 protein: CAWSPRGVTEAFF
J gene: TRBJ2-7; V gene: TRBV19; clone size: -; D gene: -; CDR3 DNA: TGTGCCACTAGTATGAGAATCAGGGTAATCCAAAGGTCCTACGAGCAGTACTTC; CDR3 protein: CATSMRIRVIQRSYEQYF
J gene: TRBJ2-1; V gene: TRBV10-1; clone size: -; D gene: TRBD2; CDR3 DNA: TGCGCCAGCAGAGGTAGCGGGAGCAATGAGCAGTTCTTC; CDR3 protein: CASRGSGSNEQFF
J gene: TRBJ2-7; V gene: TRBV7-2; clone size: -; D gene: -; CDR3 DNA: TGTGCCAGCAGCTTACCAGCGGAAACCTACGAGCAGTACTTC; CDR3 protein: CASSLPAETYEQYF
J gene: TRBJ2-7; V gene: TRBV5-3; clone size: -; D gene: TRBD2; CDR3 DNA: TGTGCCAGACCACTAGCGGGAGGTAGGTACGAGCAGTACTTC; CDR3 protein: CARPLAGGRYEQYF
J gene: TRBJ2-7; V gene: TRBV10-1; clone size: -; D gene: -; CDR3 DNA: TGCGCCAGCAGCCAGCTGAGCGGAGTCTCCTACGAGCAGTACTTC; CDR3 protein: CASSQLSGVSYEQYF
J gene: TRBJ2-7; V gene: TRBV20-1; clone size: -; D gene: -; CDR3 DNA: TGCAGTGCTGGGGGCCTTTACGAGCAGTACTTC; CDR3 protein: CSAGGLYEQYF
J gene: TRBJ2-3; V gene: TRBV5-6; clone size: -; D gene: TRBD1; CDR3 DNA: TGTGCCAGCAGTAAACGGACAGGGCAGGGAGATACGCAGTATTTT; CDR3 protein: CASSKRTGQGDTQYF
J gene: TRBJ2-1; V gene: TRBV7-9; clone size: few; D gene: TRBD2; CDR3 DNA: TGTGCCAGCAGCTTAGCCCGACTAGCGGGAGGGCCTGGGGAGTTCTTC; CDR3 protein: CASSLARLAGGPGEFF
J gene: TRBJ2-7; V gene: TRBV7-4; clone size: -; D gene: TRBD1; CDR3 DNA: TGTGCCAGCAGCTGTCGACAGGGTGTTTTCCACTACGAGCAGTACTTC; CDR3 protein: CASSCRQGVFHYEQYF
J gene: TRBJ2-3; V gene: TRBV5-1; clone size: -; D gene: -; CDR3 DNA: TGCGCCAGCAGCTTAGGAGGACCAAGCACAGATACGCAGTATTTT; CDR3 protein: CASSLGGPSTDTQYF
J gene: TRBJ1-6; V gene: TRBV6-6; clone size: -; D gene: -; CDR3 DNA: TGTGCCAGCAGTGTGACAAACTCCTATAATTCACCCCTCCACTTT; CDR3 protein: CASSVTNSYNSPLHF
J gene: TRBJ1-2; V gene: TRBV14; clone size: -; D gene: TRBD1; CDR3 DNA: TGTGCCAGCAGCCAAGTTGGGACAGGGCCTCGGGTTGGCTATGGCTACACCTTC; CDR3 protein: CASSQVGTGPRVGYGYTF
J gene: TRBJ2-5; V gene: TRBV7-3; clone size: -; D gene: -; CDR3 DNA: TGTGCCAGCAGCTTAGTTTTGGTTTGGGGGGGCCCCAACGAGACCCAGTACTTC; CDR3 protein: CASSLVLVWGGPNETQYF
J gene: TRBJ2-1; V gene: TRBV15; clone size: few; D gene: TRBD2; CDR3 DNA: TGTGCCACCAGCAGAGGGACTAGCGGCTTCGATGAGCAGTTCTTC; CDR3 protein: CATSRGTSGFDEQFF
J gene: TRBJ2-3; V gene: TRBV7-7; clone size: few; D gene: TRBD1; CDR3 DNA: TGTGCTAGCAGCTCGCGACAGGGAAGGGGAGATACGCAGTATTTT; CDR3 protein: CASSSRQGRGDTQYF
J gene: TRBJ1-3; V gene: TRBV6-1; clone size: -; D gene: -; CDR3 DNA: TGTGCCAGCAGCATGACTCCCTCTGGAAACACCATATATTTT; CDR3 protein: CASSMTPSGNTIYF
J gene: TRBJ2-7; V gene: TRBV15; clone size: -; D gene: -; CDR3 DNA: TGTGCCACCAGCAGAGGAGGCGGATACCACTACGAGCAGTACTTC; CDR3 protein: CATSRGGGYHYEQYF
J gene: TRBJ2-1; V gene: TRBV10-1; clone size: -; D gene: TRBD2; CDR3 DNA: TGCGCCAGCAGTTTAGCGGGAGCATCTGGGAATGAGCAGTTCTTC; CDR3 protein: CASSLAGASGNEQFF
J gene: TRBJ2-2; V gene: TRBV7-3; clone size: -; D gene: TRBD2; CDR3 DNA: TGTGCCAGCAGCTCGACGGGGGCCGGGAGGGCCGGGGAGCTGTTTTTT; CDR3 protein: CASSSTGAGRAGELFF
J gene: TRBJ2-6; V gene: TRBV5-1; clone size: -; D gene: TRBD2; CDR3 DNA: TGCGCCAGCAGCTTGGCTACTCTAGCGGGCGGCTCTGGGGCCAACGTCCTGACTTTC; CDR3 protein: CASSLATLAGGSGANVLTF